The rows below give T cell receptor beta chains drawn from one sample of a study of T cell responses to AZD1222 COVID-19 vaccine. Sequenced by immunoSEQ multiplex PCR; TCRdb stores in-frame clones only, minus some. Of about 150,000 clones in the sample, about 87% were seen once. Sample: peripheral blood, taken 28 days after the second AZD1222 dose. These receptors originate from an adult who received the AZD1222 COVID-19 vaccine. CDR3s include the opening cysteine and the closing phenylalanine or tryptophan. The order of the fields is J gene, V gene, clone size, D gene, CDR3 protein, CDR3 DNA. D genes are given only for firm matches. Size is omitted from some rows. Given values are once, few, many or a class for expanded clones.

>TRBJ1-1|TRBV29-1|.|TRBD1
CSGQGNGMNTEAFF
TGCAGCGGACAGGGCAATGGGATGAACACTGAAGCTTTCTTT
>TRBJ2-1|TRBV5-1|.|.
CASSPRVGGDEQFF
TGCGCCAGCAGCCCGAGGGTGGGGGGCGATGAGCAGTTCTTC
>TRBJ2-7|TRBV2|.|.
CATQGSRGGISEQYF
TGTGCCACCCAAGGGTCCAGGGGAGGGATATCCGAGCAGTACTTC
>TRBJ2-3|TRBV24-1|.|.
CATSEPGTDTQYF
TGTGCCACCAGTGAACCAGGCACAGATACGCAGTATTTT
>TRBJ1-5|TRBV7-2|.|.
CASSSGDRSNQPQHF
TGTGCCAGCAGCTCGGGAGACCGGAGCAATCAGCCCCAGCATTTT
>TRBJ2-1|TRBV7-3|few|TRBD2
CASSLIGSTSGTRQFF
TGTGCCAGCAGCTTAATAGGGTCGACTAGCGGGACGAGGCAGTTCTTC
>TRBJ2-7|TRBV12-3/TRBV12-4|.|.
CASSPPRGGEQYF
TGTGCCAGCAGTCCACCTCGGGGTGGCGAGCAGTACTTC
>TRBJ1-3|TRBV11-2|.|TRBD1
CASSPRATGGSGNTIYF
TGTGCCAGCAGCCCGAGGGCGACAGGGGGCTCTGGAAACACCATATATTTT
>TRBJ2-5|TRBV1|.|.
CTSSQAVFVETQYF
TGCACCAGCAGCCAAGCAGTGTTCGTTGAGACCCAGTACTTC
>TRBJ1-1|TRBV2|.|.
CASRMDSSMNTEAFF
TGTGCCAGCAGGATGGACAGCTCCATGAACACTGAAGCTTTCTTT
>TRBJ2-1|TRBV27|once|.
CASSLGLSTGEQFF
TGTGCCAGCAGTTTAGGTCTCTCGACGGGTGAGCAGTTCTTC
>TRBJ2-5|TRBV29-1|.|.
CSVARDPDPGETQYF
TGCAGCGTTGCGAGGGACCCAGATCCTGGAGAGACCCAGTACTTC
>TRBJ2-7|TRBV3-1/TRBV3-2|.|TRBD2
CASSPGTRGEQYF
TGTGCCAGCAGCCCCGGGACTAGAGGTGAGCAGTACTTC
>TRBJ2-3|TRBV9|.|.
CASSPTGSRTDTQYF
TGTGCCAGCAGCCCGACGGGATCTCGCACAGATACGCAGTATTTT
>TRBJ1-4|TRBV28|.|.
CASSGGPYEKLFF
TGTGCCAGCAGTGGGGGCCCATATGAAAAACTGTTTTTT
>TRBJ2-7|TRBV6-5|.|TRBD1
CASRGTVYEQYF
TGTGCCAGCAGGGGGACAGTATACGAGCAGTACTTC
>TRBJ1-5|TRBV2|.|.
CASSAGPQVEQPQHF
TGTGCCAGCAGTGCGGGCCCACAGGTAGAACAGCCCCAGCATTTT
>TRBJ2-2|TRBV27|.|.
CASSNRAWNTGELFF
TGTGCCAGCAGTAATCGGGCATGGAACACCGGGGAGCTGTTTTTT
>TRBJ2-7|TRBV28|.|.
CASSSGGPGEQYF
TGTGCCAGCAGTTCCGGAGGGCCGGGGGAGCAGTACTTC
>TRBJ1-4|TRBV27|.|.
CASSFSSFGGEKLFF
TGTGCCAGCAGTTTCTCGTCGTTCGGTGGTGAAAAACTGTTTTTT
>TRBJ1-5|TRBV24-1|.|.
CATSDSGQPQHF
TGTGCCACCAGTGACAGCGGACAGCCCCAGCATTTT
>TRBJ2-6|TRBV29-1|once|TRBD1
CSVENRGSGANVLTF
TGCAGCGTCGAAAACAGGGGCTCTGGGGCCAACGTCCTGACTTTC
>TRBJ2-5|TRBV28|.|TRBD2
CASKLAGETQYF
TGTGCCAGCAAACTAGCGGGAGAGACCCAGTACTTC
>TRBJ2-1|TRBV7-2|once|TRBD2
CASSLGGGGSFEQFF
TGTGCCAGCAGCTTAGGGGGTGGCGGGAGTTTTGAGCAGTTCTTC
>TRBJ1-2|TRBV28|.|TRBD1
CASSTGQGKGYTF
TGTGCCAGCAGTACCGGACAGGGGAAGGGCTACACCTTC
>TRBJ1-5|TRBV15|.|.
CATSRDLERVDQPQHF
TGTGCCACCAGCAGAGATTTGGAAAGGGTAGATCAGCCCCAGCATTTT
>TRBJ2-6|TRBV27|.|.
CASSLLGAGHISSGANVLTF
TGTGCCAGCAGTTTACTGGGGGCAGGCCACATCTCCTCTGGGGCCAACGTCCTGACTTTC